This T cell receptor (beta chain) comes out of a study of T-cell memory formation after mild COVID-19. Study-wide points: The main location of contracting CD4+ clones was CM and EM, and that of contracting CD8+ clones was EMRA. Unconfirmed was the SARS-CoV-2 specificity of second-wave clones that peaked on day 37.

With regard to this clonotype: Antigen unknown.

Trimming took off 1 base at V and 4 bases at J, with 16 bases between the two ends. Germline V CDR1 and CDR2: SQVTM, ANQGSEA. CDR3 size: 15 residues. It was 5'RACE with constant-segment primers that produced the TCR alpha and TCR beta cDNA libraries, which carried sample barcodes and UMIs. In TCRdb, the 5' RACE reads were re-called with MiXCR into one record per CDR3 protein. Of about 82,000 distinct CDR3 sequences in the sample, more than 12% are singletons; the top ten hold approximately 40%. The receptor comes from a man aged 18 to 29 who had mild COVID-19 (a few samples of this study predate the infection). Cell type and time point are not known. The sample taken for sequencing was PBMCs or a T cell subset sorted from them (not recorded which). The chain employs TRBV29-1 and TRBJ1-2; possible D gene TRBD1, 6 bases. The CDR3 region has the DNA TGCAGCGTTGAAGGGACAGAAGTTAAATTCTATGGCTACACCTTC. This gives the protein CSVEGTEVKFYGYTF.